This T cell receptor (beta chain) emerged from a study of T cell repertoires in cytomegalovirus infection. Study background: Shared public TCR beta signatures pointed to both CMV infection and a matching HLA type. Whole-study findings and limits: The response measured ex vivo was dominated by TCR beta clonotypes (HLA-C-restricted and CMV-specific).

TCRdb ran MiXCR on the reads and lists one entry per CDR3 protein. The table records roughly 500,000 distinct CDR3 sequences, 30% to 35% of them present only once. Concerning this clonotype: Antigen unknown.

The receptor was derived from a human donor in good health (CMV status not recorded). Some clones in this sample may be carry-over from other donors' samples. Sample: cultured PBMCs, taken from culture after CMV antigen stimulation.

The CDR3 DNA follows: TGCGCCAGCAGCCCGACAGGGACCGCCTATGGCTACACCTTC. Translating gives CASSPTGTAYGYTF. J is TRBJ1-2 and V is TRBV4-1, with 7 positions matching TRBD1. This CDR3 is 14 amino acids long. Germline lookup yields CDR1 MGHRA and CDR2 YSYEKL. J gave up 4 bases and V 4 bases, and 6 bases lay outside the gene matches.